One sample yielded the 7 T cell receptor beta chains listed below, sequenced in a study of neurological immune-mediated disorders. TCRdb reprocessed the 5' RACE reads via MiXCR and lists one record per CDR3 protein. This table holds about 62,000 distinct CDR3 sequences, around 5% found once. Specimen: PBMCs. The receptor set was obtained from a woman in her fifties or sixties with multiple sclerosis.

This clonotype was observed at least ten times. The rearrangement joins TRBV7-2 to TRBJ2-7; 9 bases map to TRBD1. CDR1 and CDR2 (germline): SGHTA, FQGNSA. Trimming took 3 bases from V and 3 from J; bases not matched to a gene: 3. This CDR3 comprises 14 residues. In DNA form, the CDR3 reads TGTGCCAGCAGCTTGGGGGGACAGGGCTACGAGCAGTACGTC. It yields the protein CASSLGGQGYEQYV.

Ten or more counts support this clonotype. This chain links TRBV7-2 with TRBJ1-6; weak D call: TRBD1 (6 bases). This CDR3 comprises 15 residues. Germline CDR1 is SGHTA and CDR2 is FQGNSA. The V gene lost 1 base and the J gene lost 7 bases, with 11 bases spanning the gap. CDR3 in amino acids: CASSLEAGDNSPLHF. CDR3 coding DNA: TGTGCCAGCAGCTTAGAAGCAGGGGACAATTCACCCCTCCACTTT.

This clonotype was picked up many times. The rearrangement joins TRBV7-2 to TRBJ1-2; TRBD1 is a possible D gene (6 bases). Germline V lookup: CDR1 SGHTA, CDR2 FQGNSA. The V end was cut by 0 bases, the J end by 0 bases, with 14 bases between. CDR3 length: 17 residues. The CDR3 region is CASSLALGGLTNYGYTF. In DNA form, the CDR3 reads TGTGCCAGCAGCTTAGCCCTAGGGGGGCTCACTAACTATGGCTACACCTTC.

Ten or more counts support this clonotype. The gene calls are TRBV10-3 and TRBJ2-2; a weak D match, TRBD2 (6 bases). This CDR3 is 12 amino acids long. The V gene's germline CDR1 is ENHRY and CDR2 SYGVKD. Trimming stripped 3 bases from V and 8 bases from J, with 7 bases between. The CDR3 coding sequence is TGTGCCATCAGTGAAAGCGGGGGGGAGCTGTTTTTT. It specifies CAISESGGELFF.

This clonotype has a count of ten or more. J is TRBJ2-2 and V is TRBV6-1, with D perhaps TRBD1 or TRBD2 (6 bases each). The CDR3 is 14 residues long. Germline CDR1 is MNHNS and CDR2 is SASEGT. V gave up 7 bases and J gave up 6 bases, with 15 bases separating them. CDR3 sequence: CASTEGVEAGELFF. In DNA form, the CDR3 reads TGTGCCAGCACGGAGGGGGTCGAGGCCGGGGAGCTGTTTTTT.

This clonotype was picked up many times. The V gene is TRBV10-3, the J gene TRBJ1-4; D remains unclear. This CDR3 spans 12 amino acids. The V gene lost 1 base and the J gene lost 13 bases, with 10 bases spanning the gap. Germline values: CDR1 ENHRY, CDR2 SYGVKD. The CDR3: CAISEFEGGLFF. The CDR3 nucleotides read TGTGCCATCAGTGAGTTCGAGGGTGGACTGTTTTTT.

This clonotype was detected a few times. This chain joins TRBV4-3 and TRBJ2-7; no clear D gene. There are 16 residues in the CDR3. Germline V gives CDR1 LGHNA, CDR2 YSLEER. With 0 bases removed from V and 2 bases from J, the gap between germline ends came to 14 bases. The DNA of the CDR3 is TGCGCCAGCAGCCAAGAATATGGCCCTGAGGCCTACGAGCAGTACTTC. It specifies CASSQEYGPEAYEQYF.